This entry lists 5 T cell receptor beta chains sequenced from one sample in a study of blood T cell repertoires in COVID-19. Data came from immunoSEQ multiplex PCR; TCRdb stores just in-frame clones and leaves some out. The data show about 300,000 clones, around 90% seen once. Sample: peripheral blood. These receptors all stem from a woman aged 50 to 60 with COVID-19, enrolled during active disease.

This clone was found a few times. The chain is built from TRBV5-6 and TRBJ2-2; 8 nucleotides line up with TRBD1. The junction had 12 bases not matched to a gene; V was cut back by 1 base and J by 4 bases. The CDR3 has 18 amino acids. Germline CDR1 reads SGHDT; CDR2 reads YYEEEE. The CDR3 nucleotides read TGTGCCAGCAGCTTGTCCCCGGGACAGGCACAGTCCACCGGGGAGCTGTTTTTT. Translating it yields CASSLSPGQAQSTGELFF.

This chain connects TRBV6-6 to TRBJ1-2; 9 nucleotides line up with TRBD1. V dropped 7 bases and J dropped 9; count of bases not matched to a gene: 18. In germline, CDR1 is MNHNY, CDR2 SVGAGI (reference sequence). There are 16 residues in the CDR3. The CDR3 nucleotides read TGTGCCAGCATGCATACCCCGGGACAGGGTACTTCCAGCTACACCTTC. This sequence encodes CASMHTPGQGTSSYTF.

Remarks on this clone: Other nucleotide sequences from this sample produce the same CDR3. The rearrangement links TRBV2 to TRBJ1-1; D uncertain. This CDR3 is 12 amino acids long. Trimming pared 4 bases from V and 0 bases from J, leaving 3 bases between. The germline CDR1 and CDR2 sequences are SNHLY and FYNNEI. The CDR3 DNA reads as TGTGCCAGCAGTGTTATGAACACTGAAGCTTTCTTT. Translating gives CASSVMNTEAFF.

This rearrangement joins TRBV30 to TRBJ2-3, with a tentative D call TRBD2 (5 bases). Trimming took 2 bases from V and 2 from J, leaving 17 bases between them. The CDR3 has 16 amino acids. The V gene's germline CDR1 is GTSNPN and CDR2 SVGIG (reference sequence). CDR3 protein: CAWSLAANPYTDTQYF. The CDR3 DNA reads as TGTGCCTGGAGTCTAGCTGCGAACCCTTACACAGATACGCAGTATTTT.

The chain links TRBV5-1 to TRBJ2-7; 8 bases agree with TRBD2. Germline CDR1 reads SGHRS; CDR2 reads YFSETQ. Trimming removed 3 bases from V and 1 base from J; junction bases left unmatched: 3. The CDR3 loop spans 14 amino acids. The CDR3 DNA reads as TGCGCCAGCAGCTCCGTAGCGGGGTCCTACGAGCAGTACTTC. This codes for CASSSVAGSYEQYF.